The 24 T cell receptor beta chains in this list originate from one sample, sequenced in a study of PD-L1 blockade in urothelial cancer. The sample's time point: pretreatment peripheral blood. Only in-frame clones appear in the TCRdb table, and some are missing; sequencing was by immunoSEQ multiplex PCR. The data contain 65,000 to 90,000 clones, 80% to 85% of them singletons. Sequencing used PBMCs, obtained around atezolizumab (anti-PD-L1) treatment. Every receptor here comes from a woman in her 70s with urothelial cancer.

The chain has TRBV5-1 and TRBJ2-3; 7 bases are shared with TRBD2. V lost 4 bases and J lost 3; bases outside the gene matches: 14. Germline V lookup: CDR1 SGHRS, CDR2 YFSETQ. The CDR3 spans 17 residues. CDR3 region: CASSANRAGVLTDTQYF. Written as DNA, the CDR3 is TGCGCCAGCAGCGCTAATCGCGCGGGAGTCCTAACAGATACGCAGTATTTT.

The gene calls are TRBV27 and TRBJ2-1; 8 bases are shared with TRBD2. This CDR3 has 15 residues. J was trimmed by 7 bases and V by 6 bases; bases with no gene match: 11. CDR1 is MNHEY, CDR2 SMNVEV, per germline (reference sequence). CDR3 nucleotide sequence: TGTGCCAGCAGCTTGGATGGCGGGGGGTTGAATGAGCAGTTCTTC. Amino acid sequence: CASSLDGGGLNEQFF.

J is TRBJ2-7 and V is TRBV7-2; TRBD2 might be the D (6 bases). The CDR3 contains 13 residues. Germline CDR1 is SGHTA and CDR2 is FQGNSA. The V end was cut by 3 bases, the J end by 7 bases, with 13 bases between. The CDR3 sequence is CASSFLPLAEQYF. CDR3 coding DNA: TGTGCCAGCAGCTTCCTCCCACTAGCAGAGCAGTACTTC. Full variable domain (missing parts from reference TRBV7-2 and TRBJ2-7): GAGVSQSPSNKVTEKGKDVELRCDPISGHTALYWYRQSLGQGLEFLIYFQGNSAPDKSGLPSDRFSAERTGGSVSTLTIQRTQQEDSAVYLCASSFLPLAEQYFGPGTRLTVT.

V usage is TRBV5-3 and J usage is TRBJ2-7, with TRBD2 identical over 7 bases. TRBV5-3 is an ORF; its function is uncertain. The CDR3 is 14 amino acids. Trimming took 7 bases from V and 0 from J; bases not matched to a gene: 7. The CDR3 loop is CARPSGTNSYEQYF. The CDR3 DNA is TGTGCCAGACCTTCCGGGACTAACTCCTACGAGCAGTACTTC.

J is TRBJ2-7 and V is TRBV5-5; 9 bases align to TRBD1. CDR3 length equals 14 residues. Germline loops: CDR1 SGHKS, CDR2 YYEKEE (reference sequence). V lost 0 bases, J lost 6 bases, and 4 bases stayed unmatched. CDR3 region: CASSLGTGDAEQYF. DNA of the CDR3: TGTGCCAGCAGCTTGGGGACAGGGGATGCCGAGCAGTACTTC. Full variable domain (rest looked up from reference TRBV5-5 and TRBJ2-7): DAGVTQSPTHLIKTRGQQVTLRCSPISGHKSVSWYQQVLGQGPQFIFQYYEKEERGRGNFPDRFSARQFPNYSSELNVNALLLGDSALYLCASSLGTGDAEQYFGPGTRLTVT.

This clone came up once. The gene calls are TRBV7-9 and TRBJ2-1; 9 bases are shared with TRBD1. This CDR3 has 15 amino acids. Per the germline V gene, CDR1 is SEHNR and CDR2 is FQNEAQ (reference sequence). Trimming removed 3 bases from V and 6 bases from J; junction bases left unmatched: 6. The CDR3 spells CASSLGQGVGNEQFF. As DNA, the CDR3 is TGTGCCAGCAGCTTGGGACAGGGCGTGGGCAATGAGCAGTTCTTC.

The chain links TRBV5-6 to TRBJ1-3, with D unresolved. Trimming left V 0 bases short and J 0 bases short, with 13 bases between. The CDR3 has 17 residues. Germline V gene lookup returns CDR1 SGHDT and CDR2 YYEEEE. Written as DNA, the CDR3 is TGTGCCAGCAGCTTGGATGGCTGGCGGAGCTCTGGAAACACCATATATTTT. Translation gives CASSLDGWRSSGNTIYF.

This clone was counted a single time. This chain connects TRBV9 to TRBJ2-5, with 8 positions matching TRBD1. CDR3 size: 13 residues. V dropped 3 bases and J dropped 4; count of bases not matched to a gene: 2. Germline assignment: CDR1 SGDLS and CDR2 YYNGEE. The CDR3 here is CASSAQGGETQYF. The CDR3 nucleotides read TGTGCCAGCAGCGCACAGGGGGGAGAGACCCAGTACTTC.

The chain joins TRBV5-6 to TRBJ2-7; D not certain. Trimming shortened V by 2 bases and J by 11 bases, and 14 bases separated the two germline ends. The germline V gene has CDR1 SGHDT and CDR2 YYEEEE. The CDR3 consists of 12 residues. The CDR3 sequence is CASSFAPGVEYF. CDR3 nucleotides: TGTGCCAGCAGCTTTGCTCCGGGTGTGGAGTACTTC. Using reference TRBV5-6 and TRBJ2-7 for the parts outside the CDR3, the full variable domain is DAGVTQSPTHLIKTRGQQVTLRCSPKSGHDTVSWYQQALGQGPQFIFQYYEEEERQRGNFPDRFSGHQFPNYSSELNVNALLLGDSALYLCASSFAPGVEYFGPGTRLTVT.

This clone has just a few counts. This chain joins TRBV27 and TRBJ1-2; TRBD1 aligns across 8 bases. V shed 8 bases, J shed 4 bases, and the junction held 15 bases outside the gene matches. The CDR3 spans 16 residues. Germline CDR1 is MNHEY and CDR2 is SMNVEV (reference sequence). CDR3 sequence: CASRTARTGQTYGYTF. DNA for the CDR3: TGTGCCAGCCGCACCGCTAGGACAGGGCAGACCTATGGCTACACCTTC.

The chain uses TRBV5-5 and TRBJ2-5; the D gene is possibly TRBD1 (5 bases). The CDR3 consists of 14 residues. V lost 4 bases to trimming and J lost 1 base, with 11 bases between them. Germline V gene lookup returns CDR1 SGHKS and CDR2 YYEKEE (reference sequence). CDR3 in DNA: TGTGCCAGCAGCCGTGTAGGGGTCCAAGAGACCCAGTACTTC. This encodes CASSRVGVQETQYF.

The chain carries TRBV11-2 and TRBJ1-1; D is uncertain. V was shortened by 7 bases and J by 1 base, with 10 bases between the two germline ends. This CDR3 has 13 amino acids. CDR1 and CDR2 from the germline V gene are SGHAT and FQNNGV. CDR3 residues: CASTRGPNTEAFF. CDR3 DNA: TGTGCCAGCACCCGCGGTCCGAACACTGAAGCTTTCTTT.

The V gene is TRBV6-5, the J gene TRBJ2-1, with 9 bases matching TRBD1. The J segment lost 1 base and the V segment lost 4 bases, leaving 2 bases of the junction unmatched. The germline V gene encodes CDR1 MNHEY and CDR2 SVGAGI. The CDR3 covers 15 residues. The CDR3 region is CASSSGQGSYNEQFF. CDR3 bases: TGTGCCAGCAGTTCTGGACAGGGGTCCTACAATGAGCAGTTCTTC.

The gene calls are TRBV18 and TRBJ2-7; TRBD2 might be the D (5 bases). Per germline, CDR1 KGHSH and CDR2 LQKENI. The CDR3 extends over 15 amino acids. V lost 3 bases, J lost 4 bases, and 16 bases lay in between. CDR3 coding DNA: TGTGCCAGCTCACCTCGGGGAAATGCAGTGTACGAGCAGTACTTC. It codes for CASSPRGNAVYEQYF.

There are a few counts of this clone. The chain is built from TRBV19 and TRBJ1-1; D may be TRBD1 (6 bases). The CDR3 extends over 13 amino acids. Germline-derived CDR1 and CDR2 are LNHDA and SQIVND (reference sequence). The germline V and J ends were trimmed by 3 bases and 7 bases, with 12 bases remaining between them. The CDR3 loop is CASSMNRVGEAFF. In nucleotides, the CDR3 is TGTGCCAGTAGTATGAACAGGGTGGGTGAAGCTTTCTTT.

The sample holds one count of this clone. The chain has TRBV30 and TRBJ1-3; D is uncertain. The V end lost 4 bases, the J end lost 4 bases, and 5 bases lay between the germline ends. The CDR3 is 11 residues long. Germline CDR1 GTSNPN, CDR2 SVGIG (reference sequence). The CDR3 bases are TGTGCCTGGATCGTAGGAAACACCATATATTTT. It specifies CAWIVGNTIYF.

The chain combines TRBV10-1 with TRBJ2-7; 9 bases fit TRBD2. Germline CDR1 reads WNHNN; CDR2 reads SYGVQD (reference sequence). The CDR3 contains 18 residues. The V and J ends lost 9 bases and 3 bases, in that order; junction bases with no gene match: 21. DNA of the CDR3: TGCGCCAGGAGGCCCTCGAGCGGGAGGTCCCTCTCCGACTACGAGCAGTACTTC. This gives the protein CARRPSSGRSLSDYEQYF.

The V call is TRBV5-1, the J call TRBJ2-3; D remains ambiguous. The CDR3 consists of 14 residues. The germline CDR1 and CDR2 sequences are SGHRS and YFSETQ. V gave up 0 bases and J gave up 0 bases, with 5 bases separating them. CDR3 sequence: CASSLVQSTDTQYF. Here the CDR3 DNA reads TGCGCCAGCAGCTTGGTACAGAGCACAGATACGCAGTATTTT.

Here the CDR3 reads CASSFRGRAGGELFF. CDR3 bases: TGTGCCAGCAGTTTTCGCGGGAGGGCTGGCGGGGAGCTGTTTTTT. The rearrangement joins TRBV28 to TRBJ2-2; 9 positions agree with TRBD2. V was clipped by 3 bases and J by 7 bases; unmatched bases: 6. Germline CDR1 reads MDHEN; CDR2 reads SYDVKM. The CDR3 has 15 residues. The variable domain in full, with the rest retrieved from reference TRBV28 and TRBJ2-2, is DVKVTQSSRYLVKRTGEKVFLECVQDMDHENMFWYRQDPGLGLRLIYFSYDVKMKEKGDIPEGYSVSREKKERFSLILESASTNQTSMYLCASSFRGRAGGELFFGEGSRLTVL.

The rearrangement joins TRBV11-2 to TRBJ2-5; 12 bases are a match to TRBD1. V lost 4 bases to trimming and J lost 5 bases; unmatched junction nucleotides: 5. The length of the CDR3 is 15 residues. Looked up from germline, CDR1 is SGHAT and CDR2 is FQNNGV. The CDR3 sequence is CASSSGTGGYETQYF. For the CDR3, the DNA is TGTGCCAGCAGCTCAGGGACAGGGGGCTATGAGACCCAGTACTTC.

This clone occurred many times. DNA for the CDR3: TGCGCCAGCAGTGAGCTCCCTCCGGGACAGGGGAGGGTGAACACTGAAGCTTTCTTT. Its protein is CASSELPPGQGRVNTEAFF. V and J are TRBV10-2 and TRBJ1-1; 10 bases are shared with TRBD1. The CDR3 extends over 19 amino acids. Germline CDR1 reads WSHSY; CDR2 reads SAAADI. V lost 2 bases and J lost 0; bases outside the gene matches: 12.

The genes are TRBV7-9 and TRBJ1-1; D gene ambiguous. The germline V gene encodes CDR1 SEHNR and CDR2 FQNEAQ (reference sequence). The V end was cut by 5 bases, the J end by 6 bases, with 10 bases between. The CDR3 has 12 amino acids. The CDR3 region is CASSLGLAEAFF. CDR3 nucleotides: TGTGCCAGCAGCCTTGGCTTGGCTGAAGCTTTCTTT.

This sequence joins TRBV5-6 and TRBJ2-3; 10 positions agree with TRBD1. The CDR3 length is 16 residues. The germline V gene encodes CDR1 SGHDT and CDR2 YYEEEE. J was trimmed by 5 bases and V by 1 base; bases with no gene match: 7. As DNA, the CDR3 is TGTGCCAGCAGCTTGACCGACAGGGGGCGAGTAGATACGCAGTATTTT. Translated, it gives CASSLTDRGRVDTQYF.

The rearrangement uses TRBV15 and TRBJ1-2; D call uncertain. CDR3 length equals 14 residues. Germline CDR1 and CDR2: LNHNV and YYDKDF (reference sequence). V gave up 0 bases and J gave up 3 bases, with 8 bases separating them. The DNA of the CDR3 is TGTGCCACCAGCAGAGAAGTAACAGACTATGGCTACACCTTC. This encodes CATSREVTDYGYTF.